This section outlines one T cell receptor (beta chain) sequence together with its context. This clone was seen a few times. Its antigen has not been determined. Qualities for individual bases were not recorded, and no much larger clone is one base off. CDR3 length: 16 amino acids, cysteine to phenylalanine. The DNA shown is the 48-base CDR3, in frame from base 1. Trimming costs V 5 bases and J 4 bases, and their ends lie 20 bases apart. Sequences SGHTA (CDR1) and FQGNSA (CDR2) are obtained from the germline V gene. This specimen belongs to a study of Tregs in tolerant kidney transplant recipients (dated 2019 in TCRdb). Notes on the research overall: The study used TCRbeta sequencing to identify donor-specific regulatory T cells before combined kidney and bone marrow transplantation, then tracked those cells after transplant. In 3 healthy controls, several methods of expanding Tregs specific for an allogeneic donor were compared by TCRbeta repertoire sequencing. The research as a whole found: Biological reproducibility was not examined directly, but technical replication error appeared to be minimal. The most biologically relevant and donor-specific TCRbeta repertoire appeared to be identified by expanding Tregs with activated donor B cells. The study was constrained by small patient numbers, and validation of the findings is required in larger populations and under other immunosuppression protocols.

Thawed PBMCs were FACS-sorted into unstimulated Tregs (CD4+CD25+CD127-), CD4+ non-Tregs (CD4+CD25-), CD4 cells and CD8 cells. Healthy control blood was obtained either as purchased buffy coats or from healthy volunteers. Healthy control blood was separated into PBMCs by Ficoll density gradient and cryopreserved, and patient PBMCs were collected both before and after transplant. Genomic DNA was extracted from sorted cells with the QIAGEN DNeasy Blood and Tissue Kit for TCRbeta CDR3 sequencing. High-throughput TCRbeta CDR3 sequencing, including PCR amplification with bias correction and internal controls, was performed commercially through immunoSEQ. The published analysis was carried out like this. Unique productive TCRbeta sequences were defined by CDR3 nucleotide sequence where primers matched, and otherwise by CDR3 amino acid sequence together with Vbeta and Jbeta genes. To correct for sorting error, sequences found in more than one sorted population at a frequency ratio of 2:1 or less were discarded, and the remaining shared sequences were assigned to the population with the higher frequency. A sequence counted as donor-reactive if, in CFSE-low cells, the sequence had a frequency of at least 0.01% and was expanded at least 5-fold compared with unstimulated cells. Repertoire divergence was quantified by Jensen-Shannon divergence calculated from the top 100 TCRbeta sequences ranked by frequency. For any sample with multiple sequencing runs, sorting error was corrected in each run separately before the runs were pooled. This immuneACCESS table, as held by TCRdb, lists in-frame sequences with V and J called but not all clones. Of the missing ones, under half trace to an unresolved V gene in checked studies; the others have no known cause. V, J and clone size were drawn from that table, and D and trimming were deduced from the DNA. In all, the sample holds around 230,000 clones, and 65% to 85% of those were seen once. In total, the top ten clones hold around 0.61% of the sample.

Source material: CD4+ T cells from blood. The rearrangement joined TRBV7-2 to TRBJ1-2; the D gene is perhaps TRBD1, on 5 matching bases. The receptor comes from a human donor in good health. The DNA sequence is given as TGTGCCAGCAGCCCCCTGGCAGGGTGGGGCCTCTATGGCTACACCTTC. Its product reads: CASSPLAGWGLYGYTF.